This entry lists 18 T cell receptor beta chains sequenced from one sample in a study of cytomegalovirus exposure and HLA in healthy donors. PCR used 60 Vbeta primers and 13 Jbeta primers. Data came from immunoSEQ multiplex PCR; TCRdb stores just in-frame clones and leaves some out. The table includes 45,000 to 70,000 clones, 80% to 85% detected once. The sequenced sample was PBMCs. The receptors originated from a man aged 30 to 45 in good health and CMV-seronegative.

V gene TRBV30 combines with J gene TRBJ2-2; TRBD1 matches at 8 bases. Germline values: CDR1 GTSNPN, CDR2 SVGIG (reference sequence). Trimming removed 3 bases from V and 5 bases from J; junction bases left unmatched: 5. The CDR3 is 14 amino acids. The CDR3 spells CAWRTGELTGELFF. CDR3 bases: TGTGCCTGGAGGACAGGGGAGTTGACCGGGGAGCTGTTTTTT.

V is TRBV6-6 and J is TRBJ1-1, with a weak D call TRBD1 (6 bases). V shed 6 bases and J shed 4 bases, with 6 bases lying between them. This CDR3 has 11 amino acids. Germline V CDR1 and CDR2: MNHNY, SVGAGI (reference sequence). CDR3 nucleotides: TGTGCCAGCAGAGGGGGCACTGAAGCTTTCTTT. It translates to CASRGGTEAFF.

The chain recombines TRBV30 with TRBJ2-6, with 7 bases fitting TRBD2. The CDR3 covers 17 residues. Trimming removed 2 bases from V and 2 bases from J; junction bases left unmatched: 9. Germline assignment: CDR1 GTSNPN and CDR2 SVGIG (reference sequence). The CDR3 nucleotides are TGTGCCTGGAGTCGGGGGAGGGTTGGACCTGGGGCCAACGTCCTGACTTTC. It encodes CAWSRGRVGPGANVLTF.

The rearrangement uses TRBV27 and TRBJ1-2; perhaps TRBD1 as D (5 bases). V shed 8 bases and J shed 0 bases, with 16 bases lying between them. CDR3 size: 15 residues. CDR1 and CDR2 (germline): MNHEY, SMNVEV (reference sequence). The CDR3 is CASRNIDSTNYGYTF. CDR3 nucleotide sequence: TGTGCCAGCCGAAACATCGACAGCACTAACTATGGCTACACCTTC.

The rearrangement joins TRBV9 to TRBJ2-1; the D gene is possibly TRBD2 (6 bases). Germline V gene lookup returns CDR1 SGDLS and CDR2 YYNGEE. V lost 2 bases, J lost 3 bases, and 9 bases lay in between. The CDR3 is 14 residues long. CDR3 coding DNA: TGTGCCAGCAGCGTTTTGGGGGGCTACAATGAGCAGTTCTTC. Its translation: CASSVLGGYNEQFF.

This clone was detected only once. V is TRBV19 and J is TRBJ1-1; maybe TRBD1 (6 bases). This CDR3 is built from 16 residues. From germline, CDR1 is LNHDA and CDR2 SQIVND (reference sequence). Trimming shortened V by 8 bases and J by 1 base, and 20 bases separated the two germline ends. Here the CDR3 reads CASYGRGSVGNTEAFF. DNA of the CDR3: TGTGCCAGTTATGGCAGGGGATCAGTGGGGAACACTGAAGCTTTCTTT. The whole variable domain, remainder taken from reference TRBV19 and TRBJ1-1, is DGGITQSPKYLFRKEGQNVTLSCEQNLNHDAMYWYRQDPGQGLRLIYYSQIVNDFQKGDIAEGYSVSREKKESFPLTVTSAQKNPTAFYLCASYGRGSVGNTEAFFGQGTRLTVV.

The CDR3 nucleotides read TGTGCCTGGAGTGGGACAGGGGGATTGCCCCAGCATTTT. Translation gives CAWSGTGGLPQHF. This sequence joins TRBV30 and TRBJ1-5; 10 positions agree with TRBD1. This CDR3 comprises 13 residues. CDR1 is GTSNPN and CDR2 is SVGIG in the germline V gene (reference sequence). V was clipped by 1 base and J by 9 bases; unmatched bases: 3.

CDR3 in amino acids: CASSRQGDSNQPQHF. The DNA for the CDR3 is TGTGCCAGCAGCCGACAGGGGGATAGCAATCAGCCCCAGCATTTT. The chain employs TRBV27 and TRBJ1-5, with 9 bases lining up with TRBD1. The CDR3 consists of 15 residues. V gave up 6 bases and J gave up 0 bases; unmatched junction bases: 3. CDR1 MNHEY and CDR2 SMNVEV come from the germline V gene (reference sequence).

The V and J genes are TRBV27 and TRBJ1-5; D remains ambiguous. From germline, CDR1 is MNHEY and CDR2 SMNVEV (reference sequence). V lost 6 bases and J lost 6, with 15 bases in between. The CDR3 runs 14 residues. The CDR3 loop reads CASRLSSAGQPQHF. DNA of the CDR3: TGTGCCAGCAGGCTATCTTCCGCCGGTCAGCCCCAGCATTTT.

A word on this clone: The sample holds other DNA sequences that translate to the same CDR3. The chain has TRBV18 and TRBJ1-1, with D tentatively TRBD1 (5 bases). Trimming cost V 3 bases and J 0 bases, with 5 bases left between them. The germline V gene has CDR1 KGHSH and CDR2 LQKENI. The CDR3 sequence is 13 residues long. CDR3 nucleotide sequence: TGTGCCAGCTCACCGGACATGAACACTGAAGCTTTCTTT. Encoded protein: CASSPDMNTEAFF.

The V call is TRBV28, the J call TRBJ2-1; maybe TRBD1 (5 bases). The CDR3 has 14 residues. CDR1 and CDR2 (germline): MDHEN, SYDVKM. Deletions cut 3 bases from V and 3 bases from J, with 9 bases between. The CDR3 sequence: CASSLDTGYNEQFF. Here the CDR3 DNA reads TGTGCCAGCAGTTTGGACACGGGCTACAATGAGCAGTTCTTC.

This clone was detected only a few times. The chain combines TRBV5-1 with TRBJ2-5; TRBD2 matches at 12 bases. Near its end, the DNA agrees better with TRBJ2-7, so the J call may be wrong. Germline V lookup: CDR1 SGHRS, CDR2 YFSETQ. This CDR3 is 14 amino acids long. CDR3 DNA: TGCGCCAGCACCTGGACTAGCGGGACCTACGAGCAGTACTTC. Translating it yields CASTWTSGTYEQYF.

The chain combines TRBV9 with TRBJ2-7, with 9 bases aligning to TRBD1. V was clipped by 1 base and J by 3 bases; unmatched bases: 5. The CDR3 loop spans 15 amino acids. CDR1 and CDR2 (germline): SGDLS, YYNGEE. In DNA form, the CDR3 reads TGTGCCAGCAGCGTATCTCTGGGACAGGGCTACGAGCAGTACTTC. Protein sequence: CASSVSLGQGYEQYF.

This chain links TRBV6-5 with TRBJ2-5; 9 bases line up with TRBD1. The CDR3 runs to 15 residues. Trimming removed 6 bases from V and 3 bases from J; junction bases left unmatched: 8. Looked up from germline, CDR1 is MNHEY and CDR2 is SVGAGI. The CDR3 here is CASRSAGTGKETQYF. Here the CDR3 DNA reads TGTGCCAGCAGATCTGCCGGGACAGGGAAAGAGACCCAGTACTTC.

Regarding this clone: The same CDR3 is also encoded by other DNA sequences in this sample. The CDR3 DNA is TGTGCCAGCAGTTACTCTCGGGGTTACGAGCAGTACTTC. This gives the protein CASSYSRGYEQYF. The V call is TRBV6-5, the J call TRBJ2-7, with a possible D match to TRBD2 (5 bases). The germline gives CDR1 MNHEY, CDR2 SVGAGI. CDR3 length: 13 amino acids. Trimming pared 0 bases from V and 4 bases from J, leaving 7 bases between.

This chain joins TRBV5-4 and TRBJ1-2; 8 positions match TRBD1. This CDR3 has 15 residues. The germline gives CDR1 SGHNT, CDR2 YYREEE (reference sequence). The V gene end was trimmed by 0 bases and the J gene end by 8 bases; junction bases not matched to a gene: 9. The chain's CDR3 is CASSLVAGGNGGYTF. The CDR3 DNA reads TGTGCCAGCAGCTTGGTTGCAGGGGGCAATGGAGGCTACACCTTC.

This rearrangement joins TRBV5-4 to TRBJ2-1; D perhaps matches TRBD2 (6 bases). The V and J ends lost 2 bases and 4 bases respectively, with 10 bases between them. Per the germline V gene, CDR1 is SGHNT and CDR2 is YYREEE (reference sequence). CDR3 size: 14 residues. CDR3 region: CASSFVAAYNEQFF. CDR3 nucleotide sequence: TGTGCCAGCAGCTTTGTAGCGGCATACAATGAGCAGTTCTTC. Based on the CDR3 plus reference TRBV5-4 and TRBJ2-1, the full variable domain is ETGVTQSPTHLIKTRGQQVTLRCSSQSGHNTVSWYQQALGQGPQFIFQYYREEENGRGNFPPRFSGLQFPNYSSELNVNALELDDSALYLCASSFVAAYNEQFFGPGTRLTVL.

V gene TRBV5-5 combines with J gene TRBJ2-1, with D possibly matching TRBD2 (5 bases). V lost 4 bases and J 5 bases, leaving 10 bases between the germline ends. In germline, CDR1 is SGHKS, CDR2 YYEKEE (reference sequence). The CDR3 is made up of 13 amino acids. CDR3 region: CASSRTGDNEQFF. CDR3 sequence (DNA): TGTGCCAGCAGCCGCACCGGGGACAATGAGCAGTTCTTC.